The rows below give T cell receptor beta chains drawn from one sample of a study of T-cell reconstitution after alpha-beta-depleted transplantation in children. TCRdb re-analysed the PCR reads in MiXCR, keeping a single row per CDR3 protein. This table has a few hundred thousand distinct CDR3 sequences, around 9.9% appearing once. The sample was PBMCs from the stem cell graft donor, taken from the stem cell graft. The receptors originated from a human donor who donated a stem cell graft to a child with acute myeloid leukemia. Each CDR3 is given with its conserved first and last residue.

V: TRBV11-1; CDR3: CASSQHAGGLNEQFF
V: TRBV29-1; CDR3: CSVEAPLAPDPDTQYF
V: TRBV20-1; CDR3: CSAISVQVGANGLTF
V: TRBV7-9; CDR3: CASSTRDTPRGNTEAFF
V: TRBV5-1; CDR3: CASSLGPQGDLYEQYF
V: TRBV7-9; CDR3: CASSFGQGVPFF
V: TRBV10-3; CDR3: CAIRIGLAPYNEQFF
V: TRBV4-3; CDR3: CASSPALAGSTDTQYF
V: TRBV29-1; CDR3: CSVLAGGDNEQFF
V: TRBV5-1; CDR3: CASSAGQGLGYGYTF
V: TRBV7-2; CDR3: CASSLNGGDRRYSTQYF
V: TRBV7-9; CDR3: CASSLPRGEKETQYF
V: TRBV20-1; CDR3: CSARQGIFGEKLFF
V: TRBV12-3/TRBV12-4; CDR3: CASRSRGLDTSPLHF
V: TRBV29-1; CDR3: CSAGGRDTEAFF
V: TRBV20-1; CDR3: CSARVSTSGDSYNEQFF
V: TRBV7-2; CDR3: CASNRGPQYF
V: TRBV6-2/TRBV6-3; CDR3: CASSTRDRGREQYF
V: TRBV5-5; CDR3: CASRLGFTEQFF
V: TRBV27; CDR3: CASRPGQGANYGYTF
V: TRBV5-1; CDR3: CASSLDAGANVLTF
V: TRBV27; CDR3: CASSLIRGASTDTQYF
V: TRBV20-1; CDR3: CSARDRRQTWELFF
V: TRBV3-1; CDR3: CASSFLVRQGARTNEKLFF
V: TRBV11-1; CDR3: CASSPRGTGDYEQYF
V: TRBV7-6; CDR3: CASSLAGVGYEQYF
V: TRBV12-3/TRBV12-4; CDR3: CASSFPGHLNTEAFF